This T cell receptor (beta chain) was found in a study of blood T cell repertoires in COVID-19 (dated by TCRdb to 2020 to 2021). Regarding the research as a whole: Collaborator samples came from the United States, Italy and Spain and covered acute and convalescent phases of COVID-19. The prospective study material was composed of cDNA or gDNA derived from T cells, B-cell-depleted T cells, or PBMCs. Subjects who had been exposed to COVID-19, were actively infected with it, or had recovered from it provided the deeply sampled blood TCRbeta repertoires that made up the dataset. The repertoires were released in a freely available public database intended as a resource for research on the immune response to SARS-CoV-2. Samples were obtained from the ongoing ImmuneRACE study (first 160 participants) and from 1,200 or so subjects provided by 6 global collaborators. A de-identified subject ID, COVID-19 status, age in years and sex were almost always included in the sample metadata. Where available, HLA class I and class II types were taken from metadata supplied by the sample provider and were not determined by assay-based typing. Broader findings and caveats from the paper: The quantity of clinical and demographic metadata differed by source and by participant and was supplied without curation.

Participants in the prospective study were aged roughly 18 to 100 years, lived in about two dozen United States geographic areas, and enrolled through a virtual design. In the prospective study, participants were assigned to cohorts based on the clinical history participants reported in a screening survey and a study questionnaire. Mobile phlebotomists in the prospective study collected whole blood, serum and a nasopharyngeal or oropharyngeal swab from every participant. Over a roughly 2-month period, participants in the prospective study had the option of providing additional blood draws and questionnaires. Before DNA extraction, prospective study blood samples were shipped either frozen or at room temperature. The CDR3, cysteine through phenylalanine, is 12 amino acids long. Kept here is only the CDR3 DNA, which spans 36 bases and is read in frame from base 1. Looking up the germline V gene (reference sequence) yields CDR1 GTSNPN and CDR2 SVGIG. Trimming at the junction amounts to 4 bases on V and 4 bases on J, and the germline ends lie 10 bases apart.

The immunoSEQ Assay, a bias-controlled multiplex PCR, was used to amplify TCRbeta CDR3 regions from genomic DNA. On the authors' methods: The number of nucleated cells in each sample was estimated by amplification of reference gene primers within the assay. To quantify the absolute abundance of each unique TCRbeta CDR3 rearrangement, sequence reads were collapsed and filtered. For each sample, productive Simpson clonality was calculated as the square root of Simpson's diversity index over productive rearrangements. Held by TCRdb, this immuneACCESS table contains in-frame sequences only and omits some clones. Under half of the omission traces to an unresolved V gene where checked; the cause of the rest is unknown. The DNA was the basis for D and trimming; V, J and clone size are from that table. Present in this sample are some 140,000 clones, 84% of which were seen just once. The ten largest account for about 5.5% of the sample.

As for this clone: Its cognate antigen has yet to be identified. Base-call qualities are not available, and no considerably larger clone is one nucleotide away.

The V and J genes are TRBV30 and TRBJ1-2, with no reliable assignment of the D segment. The sequenced sample was PBMCs or T cells enriched from blood (not recorded which). The source is a man aged 35 to 55 with acute COVID-19. The nucleotides read TGTGCCTGGATCACGGGATTCTATGGCTACACCTTC. It translates to CAWITGFYGYTF.